This TCR beta chain emerged from a study of cytomegalovirus exposure and HLA in healthy donors (TCRdb year 2017). Notes on the research overall: According to an earlier analysis of 587 of the donors, some 170 million T cells yielded 117 million unique TCR beta sequences and approximately 300 Gb of sequence data. Every discovery cohort repertoire had been produced on one sequencing platform. Among roughly 400 genotyped donors of the cohort, an average of around 250,000 unique TCR beta nucleotide sequences was sequenced per donor, of which about 19% were non-productive. A later analysis re-examined previously published TCR beta repertoires from about 670 donors and added high-resolution HLA genotyping to investigate patterns of TCR occurrence. HLA typing covered class I and class II loci at four-digit resolution. In a later genetic analysis, genome-wide SNP genotypes for about 65% of the roughly 670 donors were used, and that subset was treated as a discovery cohort. Among the roughly 390 genotyped donors, around 81% belonged to the genetic ancestry cluster associated with self-reported Caucasian donors. In addition to the first cohort of 666 subjects, a separate validation cohort of approximately 130 different subjects was used. Approximately 300 gigabases of sequencing data and around 87 million unique TCR sequences were included in an early release covering 550 to 800 HLA-typed donors. Donor age, sex, ethnicity and CMV serostatus were compiled alongside the repertoire data. Rather than using new phenotypic data, the later analysis identified candidate immune exposures from TCR beta sequences and from how often those sequences occurred across donors. The study was designed to test whether signatures of past pathogen exposure could be identified by cataloging public T cell receptors. The T cell repertoires of around 670 subjects were profiled by immunosequencing and related to cytomegalovirus serostatus. Typing coverage differed by locus: A, B, C, DRB1 and DQB1 were typed in about 620-640 donors, DQA1 in around 500, DPA1 in roughly 590, and DPB1 in 400 to 480. High-throughput TCR immunosequencing, statistical association of individual TCRs with disease status, and machine learning were combined to predict cytomegalovirus infection status. Five DR-DQ haplotypes were handled as single units for association and clustering, since linkage in the cohort was strong. An earlier analysis of about 600 of the donors used high-throughput TCR beta sequencing to judge whether each TCR beta V gene segment behaved as functional or pseudogenic. General conclusions and limits of the study: The sequencing pipeline was judged likely to have produced a cluster of highly shared sequence variants as a technical artifact. Specific HLA alleles were associated with 15,000 to 20,000 TCR beta sequences at a false discovery rate of 0.05 in a later analysis. This cohort had only TCR beta chains sequenced, and the lack of alpha or paired-chain data limited which features could be detected. Because HLA typing was missing for some donors at each locus, association tests included only the typed subset. It was suggested by the authors that the approach could potentially be generalized to other disease states and immunological phenotypes. The classifier was reported to diagnose cytomegalovirus status with high specificity and sensitivity in both the original cohort and the validation cohort. The earlier analysis of about 600 of the donors excluded some 16 rarely observed V segments, including chromosome 9 orphons, because counts were too low. Roughly uniform sequencing depth across donors was assumed in presence/absence analyses, although this assumption may not hold. In an earlier analysis of some 540 of the donors, most TCR beta V segments appeared in productive rearrangements about 87% or about 30% of the time, broadly matching IMGT annotations. Compared with the roughly 670-donor mean, donors in an Asian-associated ancestry cluster had fewer N-insertions in productive TCRs, according to a later genetic analysis. For the cohort, immune exposure information was limited to CMV serostatus. Because the 87-base-pair reads could not distinguish some IMGT-functional V segments, including TRBV6-2 and TRBV6-3, those segments were excluded. According to a later analysis, most CMV-associated TCR beta chains appeared to be HLA-restricted, and the HLA associations seemed to be driven largely by CMV exposure. While some public TCRs were present in many individuals, most TCR sequences turned up only very rarely across donors. A further reported finding was that TCR beta sequences accurately predicted the HLA-A and HLA-B alleles for most subjects in the first cohort. A later analysis found that TCR association rates varied across HLA loci, with DRB1 alleles showing the most associated TCRs and HLA-C alleles the fewest. According to a later analysis, parvovirus B19, influenza, CMV and Epstein-Barr virus appeared linked to several top co-occurrence clusters. Linkage disequilibrium might explain the correlated functional status among segregating V segments, but an unknown experimental factor could not be ruled out. Assigning TCR associations to individual alleles was difficult when HLA alleles, especially DR and DQ, strongly co-occurred. V-gene and J-gene trimming of TCR beta chains was associated with a missense DCLRE1C variant in a later genetic analysis, and the association was replicated in an independent cohort. In a later analysis, HLA-associated TCR beta chains were found to be more clonally expanded and to have lower generation probabilities than equally common non-associated chains. In vitro tests confirmed that three of the cytomegalovirus-associated TCR beta chains recognize cytomegalovirus antigens. In the study, about 150 TCR beta chains were listed as associated with cytomegalovirus.

Library preparation employed the immunoSEQ multiplex PCR assay. The multiplex PCR relied on a mix of 60 forward primers for TCR Vbeta segments and 13 reverse primers for TCR Jbeta segments. The CDR3 region of rearranged TCR beta genes was amplified from genomic DNA by a multiplex PCR assay. Amplified TCR beta libraries were sequenced as 87-base-pair reads on the Illumina HiSeq System. The study's processing was this. A later analysis counted approximately 76 million unique TCR beta chains across the 666 repertoires, and some 11 million of these chains were shared by at least two donors. Raw reads were error-corrected and collapsed into unique sequences by a nearest-neighbor algorithm in which closely related sequences were merged to remove PCR and sequencing errors. Alignment of CDR3 sequences to IMGT reference sequences was used to assign V, D and J gene segments. For a sequence to be retained, a match of at least six nucleotides was required to both a V gene segment and a J gene segment. Rearrangements were called productive when the CDR3 lacked stop codons and stayed in frame with V and J; all others were non-productive. Following IMGT convention, CDR3 was defined as the stretch from the second conserved V-encoded cysteine to the conserved J-encoded phenylalanine. In an earlier analysis of around 570 of the donors, sequences lacking an unambiguous match to a single V gene segment were excluded. An earlier analysis of 500 to 700 of the donors classified V segments as functional when productive rearrangements were above 56.7% and as segregating when the standard deviation between donors was above 5%. A statistical classification framework was built for diagnosing cytomegalovirus status from the catalog of TCR beta chain sequences. In a later analysis, TCR nucleotide sequences were compared against IMGT/GENE-DB human TR gene sequences so that V and J genes could be assigned. Using the TCRdist pipeline, a later analysis assigned CDR3 sequences along with most-parsimonious VDJ recombination scenarios. In a later analysis, each TCR beta chain was defined by its CDR3 amino acid sequence together with its V-gene family, and reads lacking a unique V-gene family were excluded. A later analysis removed 500 to 600 highly shared, low-generation-probability nucleotide sequences to deal with suspected cross-contamination and a sequencing artifact. In a later analysis, a clonal expansion index for each public chain was calculated from normalized within-repertoire ranks of inferred template counts. Generation probabilities in a later analysis came from a VDJ recombination model fitted to out-of-frame rearrangements, and those results were checked against IGoR. A later analysis scored TCR-TCR, TCR-HLA and TCR-CMV co-occurrence with hypergeometric tests, applying a repertoire-size bias correction to TCR pairs. In a later analysis, false discovery rates were estimated by permuting HLA or CMV assignments 20 times. In a later analysis, co-occurring TCRs were grouped using DBSCAN, with TCRdist sequence similarity added in when clustering inside HLA-allele-positive subsets. Repertoires with fewer than 30,000 or more than 120,000 public chains, plus five repertoires with anomalous nucleotide sharing, were excluded from co-occurrence clustering. As stored in TCRdb, this immuneACCESS dataset retains in-frame rearrangements with V and J assigned. A fraction of the clones does not appear; measured against another copy, unresolved V genes explain less than half of the discrepancy, and the remainder lacks a known reason. For V, J and clone size, that table is used; D and trimming come from the DNA. The sample yields fewer than 130,000 clones; 50% to 70% were counted once. The ten largest clones represent approximately 3.8% of the sample.

As concerns this clone: Its antigen is still unknown. A junction boundary mismatches the germline segment, possibly from a read error.

In total, about 650 healthy bone marrow donors made up the cohort. At the time of sampling, every cohort member was nominally healthy, though immune exposures that went unrecorded were likely present. The donor tested CMV seropositive and was one of the 289 seropositive cohort members. A peripheral blood sample was provided by each donor, and peripheral blood mononuclear cells were used for TCR beta sequencing. Genomic DNA extraction from the blood cell samples was performed with the Qiagen DNeasy Blood Extraction Kit. From a lookup of the germline V gene, CDR1 and CDR2 are SNHLY and FYNNEI. The CDR3 covers 14 residues, taking in both the cysteine and the phenylalanine. The sequence is cut down to CDR3 DNA, 42 bases in frame from base 1.

This sequence uses TRBV2 and TRBJ2-3; perhaps TRBD1 is the D gene, with 5 bases matching. The TCR comes from a man aged 30-40 years in good health and CMV-seropositive. Input material: PBMCs. The CDR3 has the sequence CASSVSLSTDTQYF. The DNA is as follows: TGTGCCAGCAGTGTTTCTCTATCGACAGATACGCAATATTTT.